These 17 T cell receptor beta chains were all obtained from the same sample, sequenced in a study of blood T cell repertoires in COVID-19. Sequencing used immunoSEQ multiplex PCR; TCRdb keeps in-frame clones, though not all of them. Of around 700,000 clones in the sample, about 90% are singletons; the top ten hold over 0.2%. Sequencing used peripheral blood. These receptors all stem from a woman aged 18 to 35 with acute or convalescent COVID-19.

The chain employs TRBV7-8 and TRBJ1-5, with D hard to call. CDR3 length equals 15 residues. V was clipped by 1 base and J by 6 bases, with 13 bases between them. Per the germline V gene, CDR1 is SGHVS and CDR2 is FQNEAQ. The DNA of the CDR3 is TGTGCCAGCAGCTTAGTCGCGGCCGGGTCTCAGCCCCAGCATTTT. Protein: CASSLVAAGSQPQHF.

Points on this clone: One end of the junction fails to match germline, which may point to a read error. The CDR3, as DNA: TGTGCCAGCAGTCCGGGACACGGGGGGACGGTCTTT. Protein sequence: CASSPGHGGTVF. This chain joins TRBV27 and TRBJ1-1; possible D gene TRBD1, 6 bases. The CDR3 runs to 12 residues. CDR1 MNHEY and CDR2 SMNVEV come from the germline V gene (reference sequence).

The V call is TRBV18, the J call TRBJ2-7, with 8 bases fitting TRBD1. Trimming took 4 bases from V and 0 from J; bases not matched to a gene: 8. CDR1 and CDR2 (germline): KGHSH, LQKENI. CDR3 length: 16 residues. Written as DNA, the CDR3 is TGTGCCAGCTCACGCCCGGACAGGGCGAGCTCCTACGAGCAGTACTTC. Translated: CASSRPDRASSYEQYF.

This sequence joins TRBV9 and TRBJ2-1, with TRBD2 matching over 14 bases. The V gene's germline CDR1 is SGDLS and CDR2 YYNGEE. Losses at the gene ends were 3 bases for V and 7 bases for J; bases not matched to a gene: 6. CDR3 length: 16 residues. The chain's CDR3 is CASSGGTSGGTNEQFF. The CDR3 nucleotides are TGTGCCAGCAGCGGCGGGACTAGCGGGGGAACAAATGAGCAGTTCTTC.

This chain connects TRBV5-1 to TRBJ1-2; TRBD1 aligns across 10 bases. CDR3 length: 16 amino acids. Trimming removed 0 bases from V and 0 bases from J; junction bases left unmatched: 2. Germline V gene lookup returns CDR1 SGHRS and CDR2 YFSETQ. CDR3 nucleotide sequence: TGCGCCAGCAGCTTGGGGGGACAGGGGACTAACTATGGCTACACCTTC. Protein sequence: CASSLGGQGTNYGYTF.

This clone came up once. The chain links TRBV7-9 to TRBJ2-5, with 7 bases lining up with TRBD1. Losses at the gene ends were 4 bases for V and 2 bases for J; bases not matched to a gene: 10. This CDR3 contains 16 residues. The germline CDR1 and CDR2 sequences are SEHNR and FQNEAQ (reference sequence). The CDR3 here is CASSSHRDRPQETQYF. The CDR3 DNA sequence: TGTGCCAGCAGCTCCCACCGGGACAGACCTCAAGAGACCCAGTACTTC.

This chain links TRBV5-1 with TRBJ2-2; no clear D. Per the germline V gene, CDR1 is SGHRS and CDR2 is YFSETQ. V was cut by 0 bases and J by 5 bases, with 11 bases left in between. The length of the CDR3 is 15 residues. CDR3 amino acids: CASSLDVSGTGELFF. Here the CDR3 DNA reads TGCGCCAGCAGCTTGGACGTATCCGGGACCGGGGAGCTGTTTTTT.

The rearrangement links TRBV3-1 (or the pseudogene TRBV3-2) to TRBJ1-2; no reliable D call. The germline CDR1 and CDR2 sequences are LGHDT and YNNKEL (reference sequence). V dropped 5 bases and J dropped 8 bases, with 15 bases sitting between them. This CDR3 is built from 13 residues. The CDR3 here is CASSVSKRYGYTF. For the CDR3, the DNA is TGTGCCAGCAGCGTCTCTAAGAGGTACGGCTACACCTTC.

The V gene is TRBV4-3, the J gene TRBJ2-3; TRBD1 agrees at 9 bases. Germline loops: CDR1 LGHNA, CDR2 YSLEER. The CDR3 runs 16 residues. After removal of 1 base from V and 4 bases from J, the junction contained 6 bases not matched to a gene. The CDR3 bases are TGCGCCAGCAGCCAAGCTGGGACAGGGTTGCCAGATACGCAGTATTTT. Residues: CASSQAGTGLPDTQYF.

V gene TRBV18 combines with J gene TRBJ2-5; possible D gene TRBD1, 6 bases. V lost 1 base and J lost 4, with 13 bases in between. This CDR3 has 15 residues. Germline V gives CDR1 KGHSH, CDR2 LQKENI. CDR3 DNA sequence: TGTGCCAGCTCACCACGCCTCAGGGGTAGAGAGACCCAGTACTTC. Its protein product is CASSPRLRGRETQYF.

This chain connects TRBV14 to TRBJ2-7; the D gene is possibly TRBD2 (5 bases). From germline, CDR1 is SGHDN and CDR2 FVKESK. V lost 4 bases and J lost 7, with 14 bases in between. The CDR3 sequence is 13 residues long. The CDR3 DNA follows: TGTGCCAGCAGCCTCACTAGGCGTAGGGAGCAGTACTTC. Its translation is CASSLTRRREQYF.

Remarks on this clone: Other nucleotide sequences in the sample specify the same CDR3. The rearrangement links TRBV4-3 to TRBJ1-2; D is undetermined. The CDR3 spans 13 residues. Germline CDR1 and CDR2: LGHNA and YSLEER. The V gene lost 0 bases and the J gene lost 2 bases, with 4 bases spanning the gap. CDR3 sequence: CASSQDANYGYTF. For the CDR3, the DNA is TGCGCCAGCAGCCAAGACGCGAACTATGGCTACACCTTC.

The V and J genes are TRBV2 and TRBJ1-1, with no clear D. Trimming removed 4 bases from V and 3 bases from J, with 6 bases in between. CDR1 is SNHLY and CDR2 is FYNNEI in the germline V gene. The length of the CDR3 is 12 residues. CDR3 nucleotides: TGTGCCAGCAGTGGGCCCTACACTGAAGCTTTCTTT. Translating gives CASSGPYTEAFF.

This clone has only one observation. The chain links TRBV9 to TRBJ2-1; no clear D. The CDR3 has 15 residues. V was cut by 2 bases and J by 0 bases, with 9 bases left in between. The V gene's germline CDR1 is SGDLS and CDR2 YYNGEE. This CDR3 reads CASSVGYSSYNEQFF. CDR3 bases: TGTGCCAGCAGCGTCGGTTATAGCTCCTACAATGAGCAGTTCTTC.

The rearrangement uses TRBV18 and TRBJ2-2; possibly TRBD2 for D (5 bases). Germline-derived CDR1 and CDR2 are KGHSH and LQKENI. CDR3 length equals 16 residues. V was shortened by 2 bases and J by 2 bases, with 12 bases between the two germline ends. CDR3 loop: CASSPFGVHNTGELFF. Here the CDR3 DNA reads TGTGCCAGCTCACCATTCGGGGTACATAACACCGGGGAGCTGTTTTTT.

The J gene is TRBJ1-2, the V gene TRBV5-4; the D gene is possibly TRBD1 (5 bases). The CDR3 runs 14 residues. Trimming shortened V by 4 bases and J by 12 bases, and 22 bases separated the two germline ends. The germline CDR1 and CDR2 sequences are SGHNT and YYREEE (reference sequence). DNA for the CDR3: TGTGCCAGCAGCCAAGGGGCAGGACTACCCTTTCACACCTTC. This translates into CASSQGAGLPFHTF.

This clone was seen only once. CDR3 DNA sequence: TGTGCCAGCAGTCTGGGCCCAGCAGGGAACACTGAAGCTTTCTTT. It encodes CASSLGPAGNTEAFF. The chain is built from TRBV28 and TRBJ1-1; D gene uncertain. Looked up from germline, CDR1 is MDHEN and CDR2 is SYDVKM. V lost 5 bases to trimming and J lost 1 base, with 14 bases between them. The CDR3 contains 15 residues.